Listed here are 3 T cell receptor beta chains from one sample, sequenced in a study of T cell repertoires in cytomegalovirus infection. TCRdb called the reads again in MiXCR, with one record for every CDR3 protein. The sample shows 600,000 to 800,000 distinct CDR3 sequences, 20% to 30% of them seen only once. The sample was CD8+ T cells from PBMCs. These receptors were obtained from a human donor in good health (CMV status not recorded). Some clones in this sample may be carry-over from other donors' samples.

The V and J genes are TRBV28 and TRBJ1-1; tentatively, D is TRBD1 (5 bases). This CDR3 is 18 amino acids long. Germline CDR1 and CDR2: MDHEN and SYDVKM. Between the trimmed V and J ends, which lost 3 bases and 4 bases, there was a span of 24 bases. CDR3 loop: CASSFRQPTRQGITEAFF. The DNA for the CDR3 is TGTGCCAGCAGTTTCAGACAGCCCACTCGGCAAGGGATCACTGAAGCTTTCTTT.

This clonotype has ten or more counts. The chain uses TRBV7-9 and TRBJ2-1, with D uncertain. The CDR3 is made up of 13 amino acids. The germline V gene encodes CDR1 SEHNR and CDR2 FQNEAQ (reference sequence). Trimming left V 5 bases short and J 7 bases short, with 12 bases between. CDR3: CASSTTKSNEQFF. CDR3 DNA: TGTGCCAGCAGCACCACCAAGAGTAATGAGCAGTTCTTC.

This clonotype has just a few counts. This chain links TRBV19 with TRBJ1-1; D is unclear. The CDR3 length is 13 residues. Between the trimmed V and J ends, which lost 6 bases and 3 bases, there was a span of 11 bases. The germline CDR1 and CDR2 sequences are LNHDA and SQIVND (reference sequence). The CDR3 loop reads CASRVLGYTEAFF. The CDR3 DNA is TGTGCCAGTAGAGTATTAGGCTACACTGAAGCTTTCTTT.